This T cell receptor (beta chain) was sequenced for a study of T cell responses to AZD1222 COVID-19 vaccine. Study-level background: Pooling was applied to second doses at about 4 or about 12 weeks. Study-level results: White British donors predominated, females outnumbered males, and clonal diversity was possibly underestimated. Repertoire sampling happened only post peak T cell response. The CD4 TCRs associated with vaccination extended across spike and predominated at 160-218 and 743-854.

Generated by immunoSEQ multiplex PCR, the TCRdb table keeps only in-frame clones and is missing some. The profile covers 65,000 to 85,000 clones, with roughly 80% appearing a single time and roughly 20% taken by the ten largest. This clone was counted between two and nine times. As yet, its antigen is unknown. This CDR3 comprises 15 residues. Germline loops: CDR1 SEHNR, CDR2 FQNEAQ (reference sequence). With V trimmed by 2 bases and J by 1 base, 5 bases remained unmatched. This clonotype was obtained from an adult in good health. The source was peripheral blood, collected on day 0 of AZD1222 vaccination. This chain joins TRBV7-9 and TRBJ2-7; TRBD2 matches at 7 bases. CDR3 residues: CASSLSLAESYEQYF. For the CDR3, the DNA is TGTGCCAGCAGCTTATCGCTAGCGGAATCCTACGAGCAGTACTTC.